The 3 T cell receptor beta chains presented below share a single source sample, sequenced in a study of T cell changes during pregnancy in multiple sclerosis. Clones were sequenced by immunoSEQ multiplex PCR, and TCRdb holds only the in-frame ones, with some missing. The sample lists 30,000 to 45,000 clones, 90% to 95% occurring once. The sample was CD8+ T cells from peripheral blood mononuclear cells, taken before pregnancy. The receptors were gathered from a female donor with multiple sclerosis, enrolled in a pregnancy study.

J is TRBJ2-5 and V is TRBV11-2, with 11 bases identical to TRBD2. From germline, CDR1 is SGHAT and CDR2 FQNNGV. V lost 4 bases and J lost 5; bases outside the gene matches: 6. This CDR3 is 15 amino acids long. This CDR3 is CASSYQTSGSETQYF. The DNA for the CDR3 is TGTGCCAGCAGCTACCAAACTAGCGGGAGCGAGACCCAGTACTTC.

The V call is TRBV19, the J call TRBJ1-2, with TRBD1 as a possible D gene (5 bases). CDR3 length: 16 amino acids. Germline V gene sequence: CDR1 LNHDA, CDR2 SQIVND (reference sequence). V gave up 3 bases and J gave up 5 bases, with 19 bases separating them. CDR3 loop: CASSIGSRGARYGYTF. CDR3 DNA: TGTGCCAGTAGTATCGGGTCTAGGGGCGCAAGATATGGCTACACCTTC.

V is TRBV7-9 and J is TRBJ2-7; D is undetermined. The CDR3 is 14 residues long. The V end was cut by 1 base, the J end by 2 bases, with 9 bases between. Germline V CDR1 and CDR2: SEHNR, FQNEAQ (reference sequence). Here the CDR3 reads CASSLGLSTYEQYF. The CDR3 nucleotides read TGTGCCAGCAGCTTAGGACTTTCCACCTACGAGCAGTACTTC. The whole variable domain, filled in from reference TRBV7-9 and TRBJ2-7, reads DTGVSQNPRHKITKRGQNVTFRCDPISEHNRLYWYRQTLGQGPEFLTYFQNEAQLEKSRLLSDRFSAERPKGSFSTLEIQRTEQGDSAMYLCASSLGLSTYEQYFGPGTRLTVT.